The clone carrying this TCR beta chain occurred a few times. The antigen is not known. The germline gives CDR1 SQVTM, CDR2 ANQGSEA. The CDR3 contains 13 residues. V lost 0 bases, J lost 6 bases, and 9 bases lay in between. Prepared libraries of TCR beta cDNA carried unique molecular identifiers. TCRdb called the PCR reads again in MiXCR, with one record for every CDR3 protein. The data hold about 430,000 distinct CDR3 sequences, with less than 40% observed a single time. This record belongs to a study of post-analysis software for immune sequencing data. Whole-study results and caveats: With TRBV5-6, TRBV5-1 and TRBV20-1 included, 4 to 6 TRBV segments were more frequent in patients than in controls.

Specimen: blood. The rearrangement uses TRBV29-1 and TRBJ2-1; D gene uncertain. This receptor was taken from a girl aged 2 to 9 with multiple sclerosis. CDR3 residues: CSVEESLGNEQFF. As DNA, the CDR3 is TGCAGCGTTGAAGAAAGTCTCGGCAATGAGCAGTTCTTC.